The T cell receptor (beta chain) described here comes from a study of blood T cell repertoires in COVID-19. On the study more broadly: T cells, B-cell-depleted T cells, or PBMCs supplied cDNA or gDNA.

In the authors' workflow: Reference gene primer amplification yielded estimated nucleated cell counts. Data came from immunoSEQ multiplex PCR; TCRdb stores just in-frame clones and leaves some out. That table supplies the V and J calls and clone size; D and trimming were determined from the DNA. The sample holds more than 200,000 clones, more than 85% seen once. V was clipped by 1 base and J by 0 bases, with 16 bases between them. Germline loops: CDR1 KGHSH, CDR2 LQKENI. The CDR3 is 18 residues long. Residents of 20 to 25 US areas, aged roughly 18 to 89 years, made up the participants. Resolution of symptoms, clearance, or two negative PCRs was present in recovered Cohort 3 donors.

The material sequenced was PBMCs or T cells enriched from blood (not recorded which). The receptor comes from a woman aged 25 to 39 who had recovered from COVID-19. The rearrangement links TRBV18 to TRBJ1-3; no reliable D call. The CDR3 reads CASSPLSRGGFSGNTIYF. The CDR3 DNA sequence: TGTGCCAGCTCACCACTGAGTCGTGGAGGGTTCTCTGGAAACACCATATATTTT.